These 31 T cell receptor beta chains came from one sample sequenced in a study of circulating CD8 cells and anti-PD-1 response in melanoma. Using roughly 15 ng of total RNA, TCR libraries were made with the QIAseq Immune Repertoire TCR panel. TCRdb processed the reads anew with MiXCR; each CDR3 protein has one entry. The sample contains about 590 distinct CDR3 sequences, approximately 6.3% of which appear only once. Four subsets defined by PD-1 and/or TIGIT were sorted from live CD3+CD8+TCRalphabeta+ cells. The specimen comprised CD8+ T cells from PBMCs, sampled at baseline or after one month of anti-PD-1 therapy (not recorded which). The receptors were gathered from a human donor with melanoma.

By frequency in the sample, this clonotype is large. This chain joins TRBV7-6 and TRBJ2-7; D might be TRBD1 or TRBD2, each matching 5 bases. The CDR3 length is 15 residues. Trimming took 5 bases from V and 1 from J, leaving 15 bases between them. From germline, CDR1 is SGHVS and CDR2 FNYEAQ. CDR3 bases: TGTGCCAGCAGCCCACAACCTGGGGGTTCCTACGAGCAGTACTTC. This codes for CASSPQPGGSYEQYF.

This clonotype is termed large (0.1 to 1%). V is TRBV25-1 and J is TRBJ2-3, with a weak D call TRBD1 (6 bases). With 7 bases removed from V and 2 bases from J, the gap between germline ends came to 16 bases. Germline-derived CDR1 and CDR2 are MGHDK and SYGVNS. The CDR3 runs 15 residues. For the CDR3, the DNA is TGTGCCAGCAATCGACAGGACCTAACCACAGATACGCAGTATTTT. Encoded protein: CASNRQDLTTDTQYF.

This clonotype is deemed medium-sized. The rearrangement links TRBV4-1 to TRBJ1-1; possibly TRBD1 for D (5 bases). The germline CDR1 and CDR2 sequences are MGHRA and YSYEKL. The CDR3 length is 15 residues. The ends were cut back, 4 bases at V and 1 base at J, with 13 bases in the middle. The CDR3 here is CASSPWDGRNTEAFF. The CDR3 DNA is TGCGCCAGCAGCCCATGGGACGGACGGAACACTGAAGCTTTCTTT.

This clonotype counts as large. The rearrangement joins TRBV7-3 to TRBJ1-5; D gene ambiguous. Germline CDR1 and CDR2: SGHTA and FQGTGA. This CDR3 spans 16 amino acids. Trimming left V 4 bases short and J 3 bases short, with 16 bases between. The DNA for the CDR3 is TGTGCCAGCAGCTCCAACGGGCGGGGTTACAATCAGCCCCAGCATTTT. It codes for CASSSNGRGYNQPQHF. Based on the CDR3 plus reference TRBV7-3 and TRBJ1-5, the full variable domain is GAGVSQTPSNKVTEKGKYVELRCDPISGHTALYWYRQSLGQGPEFLIYFQGTGAADDSGLPNDRFFAVRPEGSVSTLKIQRTERGDSAVYLCASSSNGRGYNQPQHFGDGTRLSIL.

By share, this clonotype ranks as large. The CDR3 spells CASSPTSGGLDEQFF. The CDR3, as DNA: TGTGCCAGCAGCCCGACTAGCGGGGGACTGGATGAGCAGTTCTTC. The V and J genes are TRBV7-3 and TRBJ2-1, with TRBD2 identical over 12 bases. Trimming took 5 bases from V and 8 from J; bases not matched to a gene: 7. Germline CDR1 reads SGHTA; CDR2 reads FQGTGA. CDR3 length: 15 residues. The full variable domain, in which reference TRBV7-3 and TRBJ2-1 provide the parts outside the CDR3, is GAGVSQTPSNKVTEKGKYVELRCDPISGHTALYWYRQSLGQGPEFLIYFQGTGAADDSGLPNDRFFAVRPEGSVSTLKIQRTERGDSAVYLCASSPTSGGLDEQFFGPGTRLTVL.

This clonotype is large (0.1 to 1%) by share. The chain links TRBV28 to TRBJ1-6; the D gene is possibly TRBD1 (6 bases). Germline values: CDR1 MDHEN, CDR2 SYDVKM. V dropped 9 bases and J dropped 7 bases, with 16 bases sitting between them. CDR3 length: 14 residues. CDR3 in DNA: TGTGCCAGGACGCCGGGACAACCCAATTCACCCCTCCACTTT. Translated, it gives CARTPGQPNSPLHF.

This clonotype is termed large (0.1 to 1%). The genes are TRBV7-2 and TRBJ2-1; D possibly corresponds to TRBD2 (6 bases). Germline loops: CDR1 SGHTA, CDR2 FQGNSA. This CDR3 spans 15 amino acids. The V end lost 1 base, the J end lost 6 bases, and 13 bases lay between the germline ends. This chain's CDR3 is CASSLGGLASNEQFF. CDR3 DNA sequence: TGTGCCAGCAGCTTAGGTGGGCTAGCGTCCAATGAGCAGTTCTTC. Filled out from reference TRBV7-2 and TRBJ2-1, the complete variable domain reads GAGVSQSPSNKVTEKGKDVELRCDPISGHTALYWYRQSLGQGLEFLIYFQGNSAPDKSGLPSDRFSAERTGGSVSTLTIQRTQQEDSAVYLCASSLGGLASNEQFFGPGTRLTVL.

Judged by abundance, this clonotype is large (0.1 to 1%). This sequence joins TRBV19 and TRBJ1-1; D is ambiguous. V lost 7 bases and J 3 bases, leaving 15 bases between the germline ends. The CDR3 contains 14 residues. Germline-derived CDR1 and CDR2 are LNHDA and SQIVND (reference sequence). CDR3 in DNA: TGTGCCAGTACCCAAGGACGGGAGGACACTGAAGCTTTCTTT. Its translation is CASTQGREDTEAFF.

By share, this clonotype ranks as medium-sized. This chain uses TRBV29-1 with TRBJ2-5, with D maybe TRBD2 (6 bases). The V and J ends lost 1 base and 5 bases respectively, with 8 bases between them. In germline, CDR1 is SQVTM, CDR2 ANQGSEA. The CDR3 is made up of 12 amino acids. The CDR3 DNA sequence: TGCAGCGTTGAAGGCGGAGGGGAGACCCAGTACTTC. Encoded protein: CSVEGGGETQYF.

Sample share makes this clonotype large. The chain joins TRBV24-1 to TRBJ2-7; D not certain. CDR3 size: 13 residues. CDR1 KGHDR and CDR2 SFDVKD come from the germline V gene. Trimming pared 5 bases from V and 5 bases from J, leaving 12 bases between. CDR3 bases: TGTGCCACCAGTGGGGGTTCTGACGACGAGCAGTACTTC. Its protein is CATSGGSDDEQYF.

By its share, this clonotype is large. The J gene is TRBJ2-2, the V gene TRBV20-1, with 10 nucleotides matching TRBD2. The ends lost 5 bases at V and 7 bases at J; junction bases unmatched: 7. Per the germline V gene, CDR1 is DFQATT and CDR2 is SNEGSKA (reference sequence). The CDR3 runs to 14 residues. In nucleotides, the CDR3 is TGCAGTGCTGGTCCGACTAGCGGGTACGGGGAGCTGTTTTTT. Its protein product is CSAGPTSGYGELFF.

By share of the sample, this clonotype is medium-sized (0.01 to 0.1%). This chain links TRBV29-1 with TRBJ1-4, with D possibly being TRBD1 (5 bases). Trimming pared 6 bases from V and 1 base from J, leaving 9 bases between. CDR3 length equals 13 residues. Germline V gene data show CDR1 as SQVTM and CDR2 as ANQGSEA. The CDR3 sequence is CSVNQGTNEKLFF. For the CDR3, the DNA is TGCAGCGTGAACCAGGGAACTAATGAAAAACTGTTTTTT.

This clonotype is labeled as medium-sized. In nucleotides, the CDR3 is TGTGCCAGCAGCTCAGGACGGTTGACCTCTGGAAACACCATATATTTT. Encoded protein: CASSSGRLTSGNTIYF. The V call is TRBV9, the J call TRBJ1-3; D is ambiguous. V dropped 4 bases and J dropped 0 bases, with 14 bases sitting between them. From germline, CDR1 is SGDLS and CDR2 YYNGEE. CDR3 length equals 16 residues.

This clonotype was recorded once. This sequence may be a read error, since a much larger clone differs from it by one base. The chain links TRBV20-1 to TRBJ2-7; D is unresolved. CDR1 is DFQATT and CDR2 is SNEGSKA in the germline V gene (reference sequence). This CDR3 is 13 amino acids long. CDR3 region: CGAKSLRDYEQYF. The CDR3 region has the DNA TGCGGTGCTAAATCTCTAAGGGACTACGAGCAGTACTTC.

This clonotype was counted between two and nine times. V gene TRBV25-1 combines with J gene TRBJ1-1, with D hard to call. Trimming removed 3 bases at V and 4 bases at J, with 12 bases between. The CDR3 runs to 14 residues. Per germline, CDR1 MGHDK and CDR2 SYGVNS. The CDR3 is CASSEEQAGTEAFF. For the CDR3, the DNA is TGTGCCAGCAGTGAGGAGCAGGCAGGCACTGAAGCTTTCTTT.

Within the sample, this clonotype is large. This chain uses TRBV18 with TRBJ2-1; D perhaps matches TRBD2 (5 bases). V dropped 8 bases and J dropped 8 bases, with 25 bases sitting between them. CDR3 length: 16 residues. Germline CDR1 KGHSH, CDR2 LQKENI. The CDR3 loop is CASPPRATGPPDEQFF. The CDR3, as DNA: TGTGCCAGCCCCCCGAGGGCCACGGGCCCCCCCGATGAGCAGTTCTTC.

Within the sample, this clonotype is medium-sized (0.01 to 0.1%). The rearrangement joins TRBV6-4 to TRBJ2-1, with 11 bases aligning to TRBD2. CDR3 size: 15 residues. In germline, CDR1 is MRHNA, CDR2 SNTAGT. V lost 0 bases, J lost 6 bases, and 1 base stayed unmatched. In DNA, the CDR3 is TGTGCCAGCAGTGACTCTAGCGGGGGGGCCAATGAGCAGTTCTTC. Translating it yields CASSDSSGGANEQFF.

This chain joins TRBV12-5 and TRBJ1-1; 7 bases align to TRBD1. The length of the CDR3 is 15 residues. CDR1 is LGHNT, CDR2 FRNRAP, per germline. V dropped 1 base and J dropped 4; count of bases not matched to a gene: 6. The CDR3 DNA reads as TGTGCTAGTGGTTTGGACCGGGACAGCCCCACTGAAGCTTTCTTT. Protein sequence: CASGLDRDSPTEAFF.

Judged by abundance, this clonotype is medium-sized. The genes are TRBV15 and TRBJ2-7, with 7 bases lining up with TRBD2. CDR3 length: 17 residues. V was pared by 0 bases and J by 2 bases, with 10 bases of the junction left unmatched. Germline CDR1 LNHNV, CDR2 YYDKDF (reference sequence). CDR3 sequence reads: CATSRDRLGGGTYEQYF. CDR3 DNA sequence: TGTGCCACCAGCAGAGATAGACTGGGCGGGGGAACCTACGAGCAGTACTTC.

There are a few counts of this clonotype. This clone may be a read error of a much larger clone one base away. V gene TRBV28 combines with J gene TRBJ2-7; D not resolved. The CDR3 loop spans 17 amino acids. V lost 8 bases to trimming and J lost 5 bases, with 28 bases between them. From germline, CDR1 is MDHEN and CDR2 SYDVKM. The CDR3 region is CASSLVADPLPVHEQYF. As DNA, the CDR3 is TGTGCCAGCTCTCTTGTCGCGGATCCGCTCCCGGTCCACGAGCAGTACTTC.

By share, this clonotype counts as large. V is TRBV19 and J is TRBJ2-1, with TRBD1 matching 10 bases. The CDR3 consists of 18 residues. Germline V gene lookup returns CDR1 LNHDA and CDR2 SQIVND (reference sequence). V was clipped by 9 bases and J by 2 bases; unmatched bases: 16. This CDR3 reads CASDPGQGPWGAYNEQFF. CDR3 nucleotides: TGTGCCAGCGACCCGGGACAGGGGCCTTGGGGGGCCTACAATGAGCAGTTCTTC.

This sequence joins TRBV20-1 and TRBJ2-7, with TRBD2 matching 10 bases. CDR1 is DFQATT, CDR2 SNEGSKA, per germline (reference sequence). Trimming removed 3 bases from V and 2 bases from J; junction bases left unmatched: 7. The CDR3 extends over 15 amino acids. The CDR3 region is CSARPLAGDAYEQYF. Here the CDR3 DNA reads TGCAGTGCTAGGCCTCTAGCGGGGGACGCCTACGAGCAGTACTTC.

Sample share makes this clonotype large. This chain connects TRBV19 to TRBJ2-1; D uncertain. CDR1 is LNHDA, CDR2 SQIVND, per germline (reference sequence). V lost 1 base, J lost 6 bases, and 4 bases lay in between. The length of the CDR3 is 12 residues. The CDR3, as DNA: TGTGCCAGTAGTATAGCTAGCAATGAGCAGTTCTTC. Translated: CASSIASNEQFF.

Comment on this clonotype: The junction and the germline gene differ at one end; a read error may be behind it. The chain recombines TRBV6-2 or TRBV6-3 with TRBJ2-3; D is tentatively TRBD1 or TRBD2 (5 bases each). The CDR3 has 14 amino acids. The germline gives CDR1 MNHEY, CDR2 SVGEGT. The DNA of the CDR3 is TGTGCCAGCAGCCCCGGGGCCCACACAGATATGCAGTATTTT. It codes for CASSPGAHTDMQYF.

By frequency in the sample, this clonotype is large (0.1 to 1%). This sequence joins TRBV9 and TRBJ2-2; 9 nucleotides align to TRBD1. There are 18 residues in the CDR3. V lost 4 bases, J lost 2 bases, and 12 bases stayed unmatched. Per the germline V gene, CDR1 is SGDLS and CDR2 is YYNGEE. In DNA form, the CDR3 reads TGTGCCAGCAGCCCGAATGACGGACAGGGGCTTAACACCGGGGAGCTGTTTTTT. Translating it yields CASSPNDGQGLNTGELFF.

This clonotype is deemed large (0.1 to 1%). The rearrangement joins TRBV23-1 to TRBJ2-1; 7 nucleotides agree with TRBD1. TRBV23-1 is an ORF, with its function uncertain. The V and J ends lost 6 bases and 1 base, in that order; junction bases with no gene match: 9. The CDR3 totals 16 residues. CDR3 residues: CASSPTGDPSYNEQFF. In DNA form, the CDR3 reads TGCGCCAGCAGCCCCACAGGGGACCCTTCCTACAATGAGCAGTTCTTC.

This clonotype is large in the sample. The CDR3 nucleotides are TGTGCCAGCAGTGAAATAGCGGGGGGCACAGATACGCAGTATTTT. Its protein product is CASSEIAGGTDTQYF. This chain links TRBV6-4 with TRBJ2-3, with 9 nucleotides matching TRBD2. Unmatched junction bases numbered 2, after V lost 3 bases and J lost 1 base. The length of the CDR3 is 15 residues. CDR1 is MRHNA and CDR2 is SNTAGT in the germline V gene.

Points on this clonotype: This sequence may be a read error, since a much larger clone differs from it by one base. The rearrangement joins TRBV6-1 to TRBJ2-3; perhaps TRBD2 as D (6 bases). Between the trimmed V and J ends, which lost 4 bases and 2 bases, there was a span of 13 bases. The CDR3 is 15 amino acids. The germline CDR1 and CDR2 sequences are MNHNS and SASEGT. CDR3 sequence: CASSGSPGDTDTQYF. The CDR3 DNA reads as TGTGCCAGCAGTGGCTCGCCGGGAGACACAGATACGCAGTATTTT.

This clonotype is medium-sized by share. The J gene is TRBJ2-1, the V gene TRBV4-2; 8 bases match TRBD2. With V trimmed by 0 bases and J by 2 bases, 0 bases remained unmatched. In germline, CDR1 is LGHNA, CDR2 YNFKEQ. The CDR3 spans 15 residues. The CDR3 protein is CASSQELAAYNEQFF. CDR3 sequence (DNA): TGTGCCAGCAGCCAAGAACTAGCGGCCTACAATGAGCAGTTCTTC.

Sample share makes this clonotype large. DNA for the CDR3: TGTGCCAGCAGCTTAACTCTAGCGGGGTATGATACGCAGTATTTT. Protein sequence: CASSLTLAGYDTQYF. V usage is TRBV7-3 and J usage is TRBJ2-3; 9 bases map to TRBD2. The V and J ends lost 0 bases and 6 bases, in that order; junction bases with no gene match: 4. The CDR3 consists of 15 residues. Germline V CDR1 and CDR2: SGHTA, FQGTGA.

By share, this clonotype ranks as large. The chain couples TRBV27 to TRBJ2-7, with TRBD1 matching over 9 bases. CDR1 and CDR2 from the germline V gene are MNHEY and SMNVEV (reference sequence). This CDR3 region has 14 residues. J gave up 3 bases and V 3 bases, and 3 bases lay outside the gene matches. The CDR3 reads CASSLGQGGYEQYF. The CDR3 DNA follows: TGTGCCAGCAGTTTGGGACAGGGAGGCTACGAGCAGTACTTC.